This T cell receptor (beta chain) appears in the sequencing data of a study of blood T cells in healthy people across ages. General study results and limits: Samples with more naive T cells showed higher observed beta diversity.

A J-beta primer mix and a sample-barcoded 5' primer were used in a second PCR of roughly 6 to 11 cycles. Using its own MiXCR run on the 5' RACE reads, TCRdb lists one record per CDR3 protein. The data show around 870,000 distinct CDR3 sequences, about 28% seen once. Collection of around 10 milliliters of peripheral blood was performed for each donor. This CDR3 comprises 13 residues. Trimming stripped 6 bases from V and 8 bases from J, with 16 bases between. This clonotype was detected ten times or more. Its cognate antigen is unknown. A much larger clone lies a single base off, so this may be a read error.

Sequencing used blood. The TCR sequence derives from a woman of 80 years or more in good health. The chain couples TRBV12-3 or TRBV12-4 to TRBJ1-2; D perhaps matches TRBD1 (5 bases). The CDR3 spells CASRRLSGGGYTF. The CDR3 nucleotides are TGTGCCAGCAGGCGATTATCCGGGGGGGGCTACACCTTC.